The 8 T cell receptor beta chains given below trace back to one sample, sequenced in a study of PD-1 blockade in classical Hodgkin lymphoma. The assay was immunoSEQ multiplex PCR, and TCRdb's table has in-frame clones only and misses some. This table holds approximately 58,000 clones, approximately 90% found once. Each and every patient relapsed after autologous stem cell transplantation, and patients got differing brentuximab vedotin exposure. The sequences come from peripheral blood mononuclear cells (PBMCs), collected before the second cycle of nivolumab. The receptors were sampled from a human donor with classical Hodgkin lymphoma.

The J gene is TRBJ2-7, the V gene TRBV6-1; the D is unclear. Germline CDR1 MNHNS, CDR2 SASEGT. The length of the CDR3 is 12 residues. V was pared by 1 base and J by 6 bases, with 7 bases between. CDR3 sequence (DNA): TGTGCCAGCAGTGAAGACGTACCCGAGCAGTACTTC. It is translated as CASSEDVPEQYF.

The chain joins TRBV27 to TRBJ1-4; D call uncertain. V shed 1 base and J shed 5 bases, with 11 bases lying between them. The length of the CDR3 is 15 residues. Germline CDR1 MNHEY, CDR2 SMNVEV (reference sequence). The CDR3 here is CASSLYGRQNEKLFF. The CDR3 nucleotides are TGTGCCAGCAGTTTATATGGACGGCAAAATGAAAAACTGTTTTTT.

Here the CDR3 reads CASSQGTAGELFF. The CDR3 DNA follows: TGTGCCAGCAGCCAAGGGACGGCCGGGGAGCTGTTTTTT. The chain uses TRBV7-2 and TRBJ2-2; the D call may be TRBD1 or TRBD2 (5 bases each). This CDR3 region has 13 residues. Germline loops: CDR1 SGHTA, CDR2 FQGNSA. V was cut by 5 bases and J by 6 bases, with 10 bases left in between.

This clone was recorded once. The chain carries TRBV6-5 and TRBJ1-1, with D maybe TRBD1 (5 bases). Trimming removed 6 bases from V and 0 bases from J, with 14 bases in between. Germline CDR1 and CDR2: MNHEY and SVGAGI. The CDR3 has 15 residues. CDR3 region: CASRLETDLNTEAFF. In DNA, the CDR3 is TGTGCCAGCAGACTCGAGACAGACTTGAACACTGAAGCTTTCTTT.

V is TRBV4-3 and J is TRBJ2-1, with D possibly being TRBD2 (6 bases). The germline V and J ends were trimmed by 5 bases and 7 bases, with 15 bases remaining between them. The CDR3 is made up of 14 amino acids. CDR1 is LGHNA and CDR2 is YSLEER in the germline V gene. CDR3 loop: CASSYSFAGNEQFF. CDR3 sequence (DNA): TGCGCCAGCAGCTACTCTTTCGCGGGGAATGAGCAGTTCTTC.

The chain links TRBV4-1 to TRBJ2-7, with 8 bases matching TRBD1. Germline V gene lookup returns CDR1 MGHRA and CDR2 YSYEKL. The CDR3 has 16 residues. The V and J ends lost 0 bases and 3 bases, in that order; junction bases with no gene match: 7. CDR3 coding DNA: TGCGCCAGCAGCCAAGATGGGGGGACAGGAGGCTACGAGCAGTACTTC. Protein product: CASSQDGGTGGYEQYF.

The CDR3 DNA is TGTGCCACCGGACTAGCGGGGGCCCTCGCCTACGAGCAGTACTTC. Its translation: CATGLAGALAYEQYF. The chain uses TRBV6-5 and TRBJ2-7; 13 bases map to TRBD2. The CDR3 has 15 residues. Germline V gene lookup returns CDR1 MNHEY and CDR2 SVGAGI. J lost 2 bases, V lost 10 bases, and 8 bases had no gene match.

The chain employs TRBV6-5 and TRBJ2-7; D is undetermined. This CDR3 has 15 amino acids. V lost 0 bases, J lost 0 bases, and 9 bases lay in between. CDR1 is MNHEY and CDR2 is SVGAGI in the germline V gene. CDR3 bases: TGTGCCAGCAGTTACTCAACGGCTTTCTCCTACGAGCAGTACTTC. This sequence encodes CASSYSTAFSYEQYF.